Sequencing of this T cell receptor beta chain was carried out in a study of T cell repertoires in cytomegalovirus infection. The wider study: CMV epitopes, recently identified HLA-C-restricted and well-studied HLA-B-restricted, were used.

Remarks on this clonotype: Its antigen remains unknown.

TCRdb re-derived calls from the reads in MiXCR, one entry per CDR3 protein. This sample carries about 770,000 distinct CDR3 sequences, 25% to 35% of them seen once, and the ten largest clones take around 13%. Sequences were derived from cultured CD8+ T cells from PBMCs, sampled from culture after CMV antigen stimulation. The source is a human donor in good health (CMV status not recorded). Some clones in this sample may be carry-over from other donors' samples.

The CDR3 here is CATASLRTPEKISNYGYTF. DNA of the CDR3: TGTGCCACTGCGAGCCTACGAACCCCCGAGAAGATATCTAACTATGGCTACACCTTC. The chain couples TRBV6-2 or TRBV6-3 to TRBJ1-2; no clear D gene. V shed 10 bases and J shed 0 bases, with 30 bases lying between them. This CDR3 has 19 amino acids. CDR1 and CDR2 from the germline V gene are MNHEY and SVGEGT.